The 32 T cell receptor beta chains below come from one sample, sequenced in a study of blood T cell repertoires in COVID-19. Clones were read by immunoSEQ multiplex PCR, and TCRdb kept only the in-frame ones, dropping some. The repertoire holds over 150,000 clones, more than 80% seen once, with more than 5.5% in the top ten. The sequenced sample was PBMCs or T cells enriched from blood (not recorded which). Receptor source: a man aged 40-50 years who had recovered from COVID-19.

The sample holds a few counts of this clone. The chain is built from TRBV29-1 and TRBJ2-3; TRBD1 is a possible D gene (5 bases). CDR3 length equals 12 residues. With 7 bases removed from V and 2 bases from J, the gap between germline ends came to 10 bases. CDR1 and CDR2 (germline): SQVTM, ANQGSEA. This CDR3 is CSADRATDTQYF. CDR3 in DNA: TGCAGCGCCGACAGAGCCACAGATACGCAGTATTTT.

The J gene is TRBJ1-2, the V gene TRBV2; D is undetermined. V was pared by 2 bases and J by 1 base, with 5 bases between. The CDR3 runs 13 residues. Germline V gene sequence: CDR1 SNHLY, CDR2 FYNNEI. CDR3 protein: CASSENINYGYTF. CDR3 bases: TGTGCCAGCAGTGAAAACATTAACTATGGCTACACCTTC.

The chain is built from TRBV5-1 and TRBJ2-5; D is ambiguous. Germline loops: CDR1 SGHRS, CDR2 YFSETQ. The CDR3 contains 13 residues. V lost 1 base and J 1 base, leaving 5 bases between the germline ends. CDR3 amino acids: CASSLSSQETQYF. The CDR3 nucleotides read TGCGCCAGCAGCTTGTCCAGCCAAGAGACCCAGTACTTC.

The chain couples TRBV6-4 to TRBJ2-5, with D maybe TRBD2 (6 bases). The CDR3 covers 12 residues. V gave up 7 bases and J gave up 2 bases, with 8 bases separating them. CDR1 and CDR2 from the germline V gene are MRHNA and SNTAGT. CDR3 bases: TGTGCCAGCAATAGCGGACAAGAGACCCAGTACTTC. Encoded protein: CASNSGQETQYF.

This clone was seen more than once but under ten times. The chain couples TRBV28 to TRBJ2-7, with a weak D call TRBD1 (6 bases). The CDR3 sequence is 13 residues long. Germline CDR1 MDHEN, CDR2 SYDVKM. Trimming stripped 3 bases from V and 6 bases from J, with 12 bases between. The CDR3: CASSFNRAGEQYF. For the CDR3, the DNA is TGTGCCAGCAGTTTTAACAGGGCGGGCGAGCAGTACTTC.

This clone has only one observation. The gene calls are TRBV3-1 (or the pseudogene TRBV3-2) and TRBJ2-1, with D possibly matching TRBD2 (6 bases). This CDR3 has 16 residues. V was trimmed by 0 bases and J by 6 bases, leaving 15 bases between them. In germline, CDR1 is LGHDT, CDR2 YNNKEL (reference sequence). The CDR3 coding sequence is TGTGCCAGCAGCCAAGATGCGGGATTGCGGGGCAATGAGCAGTTCTTC. The encoded protein is CASSQDAGLRGNEQFF.

V usage is TRBV11-3 and J usage is TRBJ1-5; possible D gene TRBD1, 5 bases. Germline values: CDR1 SGHNT, CDR2 YENEEA. The CDR3 extends over 13 amino acids. With 5 bases removed from V and 1 base from J, the gap between germline ends came to 6 bases. CDR3 in amino acids: CASSQGSNQPQHF. CDR3 coding DNA: TGTGCCAGCAGCCAGGGCAGCAATCAGCCCCAGCATTTT.

The rearrangement joins TRBV29-1 to TRBJ2-7, with TRBD2 identical over 8 bases. V gave up 6 bases and J gave up 6 bases; unmatched junction bases: 19. Looked up from germline, CDR1 is SQVTM and CDR2 is ANQGSEA. The CDR3 contains 16 residues. The DNA of the CDR3 is TGCAGCGTCAAAAGGGGAGCAGCGGGAGATCAGAGCGAGCAGTACTTC. Translation: CSVKRGAAGDQSEQYF.

V usage is TRBV5-1 and J usage is TRBJ2-7; D perhaps matches TRBD2 (5 bases). The CDR3 length is 18 residues. Trimming left V 0 bases short and J 6 bases short, with 25 bases between. Germline CDR1 reads SGHRS; CDR2 reads YFSETQ. The CDR3 reads CASSLATPRTGGSGEQYF. CDR3 DNA: TGCGCCAGCAGCTTGGCAACCCCCCGTACCGGCGGAAGCGGCGAGCAGTACTTC.

This sequence joins TRBV27 and TRBJ2-7; tentatively, D is TRBD1 (5 bases). CDR1 is MNHEY and CDR2 is SMNVEV in the germline V gene (reference sequence). This CDR3 region has 15 residues. The germline V and J ends were trimmed by 7 bases and 3 bases, with 19 bases remaining between them. CDR3 nucleotides: TGTGCCAGCATGGGGCCAGGACCCCTTTACTACGAGCAGTACTTC. Its translation is CASMGPGPLYYEQYF.

The chain has TRBV2 and TRBJ1-5, with D maybe TRBD1 (6 bases). Between the trimmed V and J ends, which lost 6 bases and 6 bases, there was a span of 12 bases. The germline gives CDR1 SNHLY, CDR2 FYNNEI. The CDR3 runs 13 residues. The CDR3 bases are TGTGCCAGCAGGGAACAGGGTGGTCAGCCCCAGCATTTT. The encoded protein is CASREQGGQPQHF.

V usage is TRBV19 and J usage is TRBJ2-5, with a weak D call TRBD2 (6 bases). Germline V lookup: CDR1 LNHDA, CDR2 SQIVND (reference sequence). The CDR3 extends over 12 amino acids. V was clipped by 7 bases and J by 5 bases, with 11 bases between them. CDR3 DNA: TGTGCCAGTACAACAGGAGGGGAGACCCAGTACTTC. It is translated as CASTTGGETQYF.

The rearrangement joins TRBV12-3 or TRBV12-4 to TRBJ1-5; the D is unclear. CDR3 length: 12 amino acids. Trimming took 1 base from V and 11 from J, leaving 9 bases between them. The CDR3 is CASSLGVEAQHF. The CDR3 DNA is TGTGCCAGCAGTTTAGGGGTCGAGGCCCAGCATTTT.

The chain couples TRBV2 to TRBJ2-7; TRBD1 aligns across 10 bases. V lost 5 bases and J lost 7; bases outside the gene matches: 14. The CDR3 is made up of 16 amino acids. CDR1 SNHLY and CDR2 FYNNEI come from the germline V gene. The DNA for the CDR3 is TGTGCCAGCAGTCTTTTCTCCGGGACAGGGGAAAGTGAGCAGTACTTC. Its translation is CASSLFSGTGESEQYF. The variable domain in full, with the rest retrieved from reference TRBV2 and TRBJ2-7, is EPEVTQTPSHQVTQMGQEVILRCVPISNHLYFYWYRQILGQKVEFLVSFYNNEISEKSEIFDDQFSVERPDGSNFTLKIRSTKLEDSAMYFCASSLFSGTGESEQYFGPGTRLTVT.

The genes are TRBV28 and TRBJ1-5, with D uncertain. The CDR3 is 14 residues long. The V end was cut by 7 bases, the J end by 0 bases, with 10 bases between. Germline CDR1 reads MDHEN; CDR2 reads SYDVKM. Here the CDR3 reads CASTRELSNQPQHF. CDR3 in DNA: TGTGCCAGCACACGTGAGCTTAGCAATCAGCCCCAGCATTTT. The whole variable domain, filled in from reference TRBV28 and TRBJ1-5, reads DVKVTQSSRYLVKRTGEKVFLECVQDMDHENMFWYRQDPGLGLRLIYFSYDVKMKEKGDIPEGYSVSREKKERFSLILESASTNQTSMYLCASTRELSNQPQHFGDGTRLSIL.

The chain uses TRBV10-2 and TRBJ1-1; TRBD1 matches 8 bases. The CDR3 consists of 14 residues. V shed 8 bases, J shed 8 bases, and the junction held 13 bases outside the gene matches. Looked up from germline, CDR1 is WSHSY and CDR2 is SAAADI. DNA for the CDR3: TGCGCCAGCCAGGGGAGTCAGGGGGCAGTGGAAGCTTTCTTT. Encoded protein: CASQGSQGAVEAFF.

The chain has TRBV27 and TRBJ1-1, with a possible D match to TRBD1 (5 bases). V lost 6 bases to trimming and J lost 4 bases, with 9 bases between them. The germline V gene encodes CDR1 MNHEY and CDR2 SMNVEV (reference sequence). The CDR3 totals 12 residues. The CDR3 bases are TGTGCCAGCAGCGGGGGGAGCACTGAAGCTTTCTTT. This codes for CASSGGSTEAFF.

This chain connects TRBV3-1 (or the pseudogene TRBV3-2) to TRBJ1-2; possibly TRBD1 for D (6 bases). Germline CDR1 LGHDT, CDR2 YNNKEL (reference sequence). Trimming left V 3 bases short and J 8 bases short, with 22 bases between. This CDR3 region has 16 residues. CDR3 amino acids: CASSQGTGTPPAGYTF. CDR3 nucleotides: TGTGCCAGCAGCCAGGGAACCGGGACACCCCCTGCGGGCTACACCTTC.

The chain couples TRBV27 to TRBJ1-2; possibly TRBD1 for D (5 bases). V lost 1 base and J lost 5, with 14 bases in between. Germline lookup yields CDR1 MNHEY and CDR2 SMNVEV (reference sequence). The CDR3 has 15 amino acids. CDR3 nucleotides: TGTGCCAGCAGTTTATACCCCGCAGGGCTATATGGCTACACCTTC. As protein: CASSLYPAGLYGYTF.

This clone was detected once. The chain links TRBV28 to TRBJ1-5; TRBD1 aligns across 7 bases. The CDR3 is 15 residues long. Germline values: CDR1 MDHEN, CDR2 SYDVKM. J lost 6 bases, V lost 1 base, and 6 bases had no gene match. As DNA, the CDR3 is TGTGCCAGCAGTTTATACGACAGGGTTGGTCAGCCCCAGCATTTT. This translates into CASSLYDRVGQPQHF.

The chain carries TRBV11-3 and TRBJ1-1, with TRBD1 matching over 8 bases. V shed 3 bases, J shed 7 bases, and the junction held 10 bases outside the gene matches. CDR1 and CDR2 (germline): SGHNT, YENEEA. The CDR3 has 15 amino acids. The CDR3 region is CASSFTDRGPIEAFF. The CDR3 DNA sequence: TGTGCCAGCAGCTTCACAGACAGGGGCCCCATTGAAGCTTTCTTT.

V is TRBV4-1 and J is TRBJ2-2, with unresolved D. CDR1 and CDR2 (germline): MGHRA, YSYEKL. The V and J ends lost 1 base and 0 bases respectively, with 12 bases between them. The CDR3 extends over 17 amino acids. The CDR3 DNA reads as TGCGCCAGCAGCCAAGGAGTCTCCAGCGCGAACACCGGGGAGCTGTTTTTT. Encoded protein: CASSQGVSSANTGELFF.

The V call is TRBV7-3, the J call TRBJ2-1, with TRBD1 as a possible D gene (6 bases). CDR1 is SGHTA and CDR2 is FQGTGA in the germline V gene. V lost 7 bases and J 4 bases, leaving 14 bases between the germline ends. The CDR3 length is 14 residues. CDR3 bases: TGTGCCAGCAAACAGGGAACGGGTTACAATGAGCAGTTCTTC. Protein sequence: CASKQGTGYNEQFF.

V and J are TRBV3-1 (or the pseudogene TRBV3-2) and TRBJ2-7; D unclear. Trimming left V 4 bases short and J 3 bases short, with 16 bases between. This CDR3 is built from 15 residues. Looked up from germline, CDR1 is LGHDT and CDR2 is YNNKEL (reference sequence). DNA of the CDR3: TGTGCCAGCAGCCTTGGCTCCGATTCTCGCTACGAGCAGTACTTC. Translation gives CASSLGSDSRYEQYF.

This clone was detected only a few times. The chain uses TRBV12-3 or TRBV12-4 and TRBJ2-3; no firm D call. The CDR3 runs 13 residues. The germline V and J ends were trimmed by 6 bases and 5 bases, with 12 bases remaining between them. The CDR3 DNA reads TGTGCCAGCAGCTTAATTAGACAAGATACGCAGTATTTT. Encoded protein: CASSLIRQDTQYF.

CDR3 nucleotides: TGTGCCTGGGTGAGGAACGCGGGGGCCACTGAAGCTTTCTTT. Protein product: CAWVRNAGATEAFF. The V gene is TRBV30, the J gene TRBJ1-1; weak D call: TRBD1 (6 bases). This CDR3 comprises 14 residues. Trimming left V 5 bases short and J 4 bases short, with 17 bases between. CDR1 and CDR2 (germline): GTSNPN, SVGIG (reference sequence).

This chain uses TRBV18 with TRBJ1-1, with 7 bases matching TRBD1. CDR3 size: 13 residues. Germline CDR1 KGHSH, CDR2 LQKENI. The junction had 4 bases not matched to a gene; V was cut back by 4 bases and J by 5 bases. CDR3 nucleotide sequence: TGTGCCAGCTCACAAACAGGGGTAACTGAAGCTTTCTTT. Encoded protein: CASSQTGVTEAFF.

This chain uses TRBV19 with TRBJ1-4; D is undetermined. The germline V and J ends were trimmed by 2 bases and 7 bases, with 8 bases remaining between them. CDR3 length: 13 residues. Germline CDR1 reads LNHDA; CDR2 reads SQIVND (reference sequence). The chain's CDR3 is CASSINIVEKLFF. The CDR3, as DNA: TGTGCCAGTAGTATAAACATTGTTGAAAAACTGTTTTTT.

J is TRBJ1-2 and V is TRBV30; D is ambiguous. Trimming took off 1 base at V and 3 bases at J, with 6 bases between the two ends. The CDR3 consists of 12 residues. The V gene's germline CDR1 is GTSNPN and CDR2 SVGIG (reference sequence). CDR3 in amino acids: CAWSGAHYGYTF. CDR3 DNA sequence: TGTGCCTGGAGTGGCGCCCACTATGGCTACACCTTC.

This chain links TRBV6-5 with TRBJ2-7; 8 bases are a match to TRBD1. Germline V lookup: CDR1 MNHEY, CDR2 SVGAGI. With V trimmed by 11 bases and J by 3 bases, 12 bases remained unmatched. The CDR3 is 14 amino acids. The CDR3 region has the DNA TGTGCCTGCAACACAGGGGGTACTCTCTACGAGCAGTACTTC. Protein product: CACNTGGTLYEQYF.

The J gene is TRBJ1-5, the V gene TRBV6-5; D perhaps matches TRBD1 (6 bases). V lost 0 bases and J lost 3, with 12 bases in between. The CDR3 runs 16 residues. The germline gives CDR1 MNHEY, CDR2 SVGAGI. The CDR3 nucleotides read TGTGCCAGCAGTTACTCCGGCAGGGGAGACAATCAGCCCCAGCATTTT. Translating gives CASSYSGRGDNQPQHF.

This sequence joins TRBV7-6 and TRBJ1-1; unclear D gene. The V gene lost 4 bases and the J gene lost 1 base, with 7 bases spanning the gap. This CDR3 is 13 amino acids long. Germline loops: CDR1 SGHVS, CDR2 FNYEAQ. The chain's CDR3 is CASSSYSNTEAFF. The CDR3 DNA is TGTGCCAGCAGCTCTTACTCGAACACTGAAGCTTTCTTT.